This T cell receptor (beta chain) was sequenced for a study of spatial heterogeneity in lung cancer. Across the study: Alpha-chain sequences were consistently detected in smaller numbers than beta-chain sequences. Study-wide points: Mutation tallies in tumors tracked expanded intratumoral alpha and beta TCR counts.

Specified time point: sample taken at primary tumor resection. The donors were 55 to 85 patients with non-small cell lung cancer that was early-stage and untreated. This clonotype was recorded at least ten times. No antigen is known for it. The CDR3 spans 15 residues. With 0 bases removed from V and 3 bases from J, the gap between germline ends came to 10 bases. CDR1 is SGDLS, CDR2 YYNGEE, per germline. TCRdb independently ran MiXCR on the 5' RACE reads; one entry per CDR3 protein. The sample consists of roughly 4,500 distinct CDR3 sequences, over 7.5% of them appearing once. The chain employs TRBV9 and TRBJ2-1; D is uncertain. This clonotype originated in a male donor with early-stage non-small cell lung cancer. The source was lung tumor tissue, collected at surgery. The CDR3 coding sequence is TGTGCCAGCAGCGTAGCTAACTACAACTACAATGAGCAGTTCTTC. Its translation is CASSVANYNYNEQFF.